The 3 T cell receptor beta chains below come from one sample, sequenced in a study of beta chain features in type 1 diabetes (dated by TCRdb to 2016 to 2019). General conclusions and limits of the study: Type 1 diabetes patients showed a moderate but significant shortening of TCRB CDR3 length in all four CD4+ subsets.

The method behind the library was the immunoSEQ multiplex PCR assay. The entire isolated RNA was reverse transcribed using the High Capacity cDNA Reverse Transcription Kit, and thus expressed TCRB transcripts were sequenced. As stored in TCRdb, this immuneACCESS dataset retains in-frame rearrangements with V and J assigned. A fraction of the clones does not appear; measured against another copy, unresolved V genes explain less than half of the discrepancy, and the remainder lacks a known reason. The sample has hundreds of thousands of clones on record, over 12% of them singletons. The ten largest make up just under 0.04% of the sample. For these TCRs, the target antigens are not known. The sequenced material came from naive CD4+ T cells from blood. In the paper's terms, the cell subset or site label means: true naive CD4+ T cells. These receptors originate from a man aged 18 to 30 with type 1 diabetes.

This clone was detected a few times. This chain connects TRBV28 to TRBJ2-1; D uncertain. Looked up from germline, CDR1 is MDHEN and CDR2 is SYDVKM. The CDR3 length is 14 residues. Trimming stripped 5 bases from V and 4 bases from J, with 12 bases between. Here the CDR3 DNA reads TGTGCCAGCAGTCATGATGGGAATTACAATGAGCAGTTCTTC. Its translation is CASSHDGNYNEQFF.

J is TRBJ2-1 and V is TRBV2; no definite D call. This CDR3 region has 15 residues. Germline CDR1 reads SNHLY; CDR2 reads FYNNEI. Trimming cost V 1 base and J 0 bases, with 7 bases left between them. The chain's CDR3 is CASSEESSSYNEQFF. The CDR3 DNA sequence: TGTGCCAGCAGTGAAGAATCGAGCTCCTACAATGAGCAGTTCTTC.

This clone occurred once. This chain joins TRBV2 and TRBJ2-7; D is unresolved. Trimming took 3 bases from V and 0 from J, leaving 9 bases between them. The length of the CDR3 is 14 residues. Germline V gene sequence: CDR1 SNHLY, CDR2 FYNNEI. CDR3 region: CASSEGRSSYEQYF. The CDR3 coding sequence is TGTGCCAGCAGTGAGGGCAGGAGCTCCTACGAGCAGTACTTC. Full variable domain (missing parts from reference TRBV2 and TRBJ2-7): EPEVTQTPSHQVTQMGQEVILRCVPISNHLYFYWYRQILGQKVEFLVSFYNNEISEKSEIFDDQFSVERPDGSNFTLKIRSTKLEDSAMYFCASSEGRSSYEQYFGPGTRLTVT.